The 13 T cell receptor beta chains given below trace back to one sample, sequenced in a study of TIL therapy for anti-PD-1-resistant metastatic lung cancer. The immunoSEQ assay was v3. Sequencing was performed with immunoSEQ multiplex PCR; in TCRdb, only in-frame clones are kept and a portion is missing. In the table there are fewer than 20,000 clones, roughly 70% of which are singletons. Time point described: pre-treatment sample, taken before nivolumab and TIL therapy. Here the sequenced sample was blood, taken at baseline. Receptors were obtained from a person aged 25-85 years with non-small cell lung cancer.

The chain is built from TRBV7-7 and TRBJ2-3; 10 nucleotides align to TRBD2. The CDR3 consists of 15 residues. Germline values: CDR1 SSHAT, CDR2 FNYEAQ (reference sequence). V gave up 1 base and J gave up 3 bases; unmatched junction bases: 1. For the CDR3, the DNA is TGTGCCAGCAGCTTAGAGCGGGGGGGTACAGATACGCAGTATTTT. Protein product: CASSLERGGTDTQYF.

The CDR3 bases are TGCGCCAGCAGCTTGGGGGTTCTGATGGAGCAGTACTTC. Protein sequence: CASSLGVLMEQYF. The rearrangement joins TRBV5-1 to TRBJ2-7; no reliable D call. Trimming left V 0 bases short and J 7 bases short, with 11 bases between. The germline CDR1 and CDR2 sequences are SGHRS and YFSETQ. The CDR3 has 13 residues.

The chain links TRBV6-6 to TRBJ2-2; D is unresolved. The V end lost 6 bases, the J end lost 0 bases, and 8 bases lay between the germline ends. Germline CDR1 and CDR2: MNHNY and SVGAGI (reference sequence). The length of the CDR3 is 14 residues. CDR3 DNA sequence: TGTGCCAGCAGGGCCGTCGCGAACACCGGGGAGCTGTTTTTT. It translates to CASRAVANTGELFF.

The chain joins TRBV2 to TRBJ2-5, with TRBD2 matching over 12 bases. This CDR3 contains 19 residues. Germline V CDR1 and CDR2: SNHLY, FYNNEI. Trimming at V came to 4 bases and at J to 1 base, leaving 13 bases not matched to a gene. The CDR3 region is CASSVATHGLAGPQETQYF. Here the CDR3 DNA reads TGTGCCAGCAGTGTGGCAACCCACGGACTAGCGGGACCCCAAGAGACCCAGTACTTC.

The V gene is TRBV27, the J gene TRBJ1-2; D may be TRBD1 (5 bases). The CDR3 is 14 residues long. Trimming took 2 bases from V and 6 from J, leaving 13 bases between them. The germline CDR1 and CDR2 sequences are MNHEY and SMNVEV (reference sequence). The CDR3 DNA sequence: TGTGCCAGCAGTTTACGCCCAGGGCAGGATGGCTACACCTTC. As protein: CASSLRPGQDGYTF.

V is TRBV5-1 and J is TRBJ1-2, with D possibly being TRBD1 (5 bases). V shed 3 bases and J shed 7 bases, with 19 bases lying between them. Germline V gene sequence: CDR1 SGHRS, CDR2 YFSETQ. This CDR3 has 15 amino acids. In nucleotides, the CDR3 is TGCGCCAGCAGCTCCGAACCCGGGACGGGCGGTGGCTACACCTTC. It encodes CASSSEPGTGGGYTF.

V gene TRBV27 combines with J gene TRBJ2-1, with 9 bases matching TRBD1. V lost 1 base, J lost 3 bases, and 7 bases stayed unmatched. There are 17 residues in the CDR3. Germline V gives CDR1 MNHEY, CDR2 SMNVEV (reference sequence). CDR3 residues: CASSLFGQGKSYNEQFF. The CDR3 DNA reads TGTGCCAGCAGTTTATTCGGACAGGGGAAGAGCTACAATGAGCAGTTCTTC.

This chain uses TRBV27 with TRBJ2-7, with no clear D. Trimming took off 0 bases at V and 4 bases at J, with 13 bases between the two ends. CDR3 length: 15 residues. CDR1 is MNHEY and CDR2 is SMNVEV in the germline V gene (reference sequence). The CDR3 protein is CASSLSVGPDYEQYF. DNA of the CDR3: TGTGCCAGCAGTTTATCGGTAGGGCCCGATTACGAGCAGTACTTC.

The chain combines TRBV13 with TRBJ2-2; 10 nucleotides agree with TRBD1. Germline V CDR1 and CDR2: PRHDT, FYEKMQ (reference sequence). CDR3 size: 19 residues. V dropped 5 bases and J dropped 1; count of bases not matched to a gene: 13. The CDR3 reads CASSRGQEGQGLNTGELFF. The CDR3 bases are TGTGCCAGCAGCCGGGGCCAAGAGGGACAGGGGTTGAACACCGGGGAGCTGTTTTTT.

The table lists this clone with a count of one. The gene calls are TRBV7-7 and TRBJ2-5; D possibly matches TRBD1 or TRBD2 (6 bases each). Trimming shortened V by 5 bases and J by 2 bases, and 15 bases separated the two germline ends. Germline loops: CDR1 SSHAT, CDR2 FNYEAQ (reference sequence). The CDR3 loop spans 15 amino acids. The DNA for the CDR3 is TGTGCCAGCAGCCAAGGAGGGGGGCGGCAAGAGACCCAGTACTTC. Its protein is CASSQGGGRQETQYF.

This clone was counted once. V gene TRBV11-3 combines with J gene TRBJ2-1; maybe TRBD2 (7 bases). This CDR3 has 15 amino acids. V was shortened by 5 bases and J by 8 bases, with 19 bases between the two germline ends. Per the germline V gene, CDR1 is SGHNT and CDR2 is YENEEA. The chain's CDR3 is CASSEGEGVSDEQFF. The DNA of the CDR3 is TGTGCCAGCAGCGAGGGGGAGGGTGTATCAGATGAGCAGTTCTTC.

V gene TRBV10-3 combines with J gene TRBJ1-6; D perhaps matches TRBD1 (6 bases). V lost 11 bases and J lost 5, with 10 bases in between. Germline CDR1 is ENHRY and CDR2 is SYGVKD. This CDR3 is built from 12 residues. As DNA, the CDR3 is TGTGCCTCGGGACAAAATAATTCACCCCTCCACTTT. Protein: CASGQNNSPLHF.

The chain carries TRBV5-1 and TRBJ2-1, with 9 bases matching TRBD2. The CDR3 runs 17 residues. CDR1 and CDR2 from the germline V gene are SGHRS and YFSETQ. With V trimmed by 0 bases and J by 0 bases, 4 bases remained unmatched. CDR3 in DNA: TGCGCCAGCAGCTTGGCTAGCGGGACCAACTCCTACAATGAGCAGTTCTTC. Its protein is CASSLASGTNSYNEQFF.